This T cell receptor beta chain derives from a study of type 1 regulatory T cells. Overall study: T-allo10 is an in vitro-generated, Tr1-enriched CD4 T cell product specific for alloantigen. Study-wide results and caveats: Compared with non-type 1 regulatory T cells, type 1 regulatory T cells showed a more restricted TCR repertoire.

TCRdb re-called the reads with MiXCR, one entry per CDR3 protein. The repertoire holds 60,000 to 70,000 distinct CDR3 sequences, with roughly 50% as singletons. The CDR3 loop spans 14 amino acids. V dropped 5 bases and J dropped 11; count of bases not matched to a gene: 12. The germline CDR1 and CDR2 sequences are SGHTA and FQGNSA. Of note for this clonotype: Its antigen is unidentified.

J is TRBJ1-5 and V is TRBV7-2; 7 bases match TRBD1. This receptor was taken from a human donor in good health. The sample consisted of cultured non-Tr1 T cells, either the whole culture or a sorted T cell fraction (not recorded which). The CDR3 reads CASSPGQRPSTQHF. CDR3 bases: TGTGCCAGCAGCCCGGGACAGCGCCCGTCTACCCAGCATTTT.